This T cell receptor (beta chain) was obtained from a study of early T cells in non-severe SARS-CoV-2 infection. This clonotype was counted many times. TCRdb reanalysed the 5' RACE reads using MiXCR and keeps one entry per CDR3 protein. This sample yields under 95,000 distinct CDR3 sequences, of which more than 10% are seen a single time; roughly 3.6% belongs to the top ten. Specimen: whole blood. This TCR was recovered from an adult who was a healthcare worker with PCR-confirmed SARS-CoV-2 infection or an uninfected control (not recorded which).

CDR3 sequence reads: CASSSQMDGNTGELFF. The DNA of the CDR3 is TGTGCCAGCAGCTCGCAGATGGACGGCAACACCGGGGAGCTGTTTTTT. V and J are TRBV7-9 and TRBJ2-2; no clear D. CDR1 and CDR2 from the germline V gene are SEHNR and FQNEAQ (reference sequence). The ends were cut back, 4 bases at V and 2 bases at J, with 14 bases in the middle. The CDR3 has 16 amino acids.